Reported below is one T cell receptor (beta chain). Under the authors' procedure: Nucleated cell number was recorded as an estimate derived from reference gene primer amplification. Method: immunoSEQ multiplex PCR; TCRdb's copy keeps in-frame clones and lacks some. V, J and clone size were drawn from that table, and D and trimming were deduced from the DNA. The table shows about 11,000 clones, with roughly 81% occurring only once. This sample stems from a study of blood T cell repertoires in COVID-19. Sequencing input: peripheral blood. The clonotype was recovered from a man over 45 with active COVID-19.

Written as DNA, the CDR3 is TGTGCCAGCAGTTACACGGGACAGGACAGGGAGCAGTTCTTC. Encoded protein: CASSYTGQDREQFF. The gene calls are TRBV6-2 or TRBV6-3 and TRBJ2-1; 8 bases line up with TRBD1. The CDR3 contains 14 residues. J was trimmed by 10 bases and V by 2 bases; bases with no gene match: 7. Germline V gene data show CDR1 as MNHEY and CDR2 as SVGEGT.